A selection of T cell receptor beta chains follows, all from one sample in a study of blood T cell repertoires in COVID-19. Assay: immunoSEQ multiplex PCR; the TCRdb copy retains only in-frame clones and omits some. The sample yields more than 250,000 clones, 70% to 90% seen once. Specimen: peripheral blood. These receptor sequences come from a man aged 18 to 30 who had recovered from COVID-19. Each CDR3 is given with its conserved first and last residue. The order of the fields is J gene, V gene, clone size, D gene, CDR3 protein, CDR3 DNA. The D gene is left open where the match is weak. Expanded clones get a size class; other rows say once, few or many, or leave the size out.

TRBJ2-7,TRBV6-2/TRBV6-3,.,.,CASSYRGGAYEQYF,TGTGCCAGCAGTTACAGAGGGGGGGCGTACGAGCAGTACTTC
TRBJ2-3,TRBV7-9,.,TRBD1,CASSSLDRPSTDTQYF,TGTGCCAGCAGCTCATTGGACAGGCCTAGCACAGATACGCAGTATTTT
TRBJ1-5,TRBV7-9,.,.,CASGPGTHNQPQHF,TGTGCCAGCGGCCCGGGGACACACAATCAGCCCCAGCATTTT
TRBJ1-6,TRBV19,.,TRBD1,CASSMLTGGAGAPLHF,TGTGCCAGTAGTATGTTGACAGGGGGGGCCGGGGCACCCCTCCACTTT
TRBJ2-7,TRBV10-3,.,TRBD1,CAISESGTGIDEQYF,TGTGCCATCAGTGAGTCTGGGACAGGGATCGACGAGCAGTACTTC
TRBJ2-1,TRBV25-1,.,TRBD2,CASSEWTGGAYNEQFF,TGTGCCAGCAGTGAATGGACGGGAGGGGCCTACAATGAGCAGTTCTTC
TRBJ1-2,TRBV4-3,.,.,CASSQDGLTTTYYGYTF,TGCGCCAGCAGCCAAGATGGCCTGACGACAACTTACTATGGCTACACCTTC
TRBJ1-5,TRBV5-6,.,.,CASSLMGDKVNQPQHF,TGTGCCAGCAGCTTGATGGGGGACAAAGTAAATCAGCCCCAGCATTTT
TRBJ1-2,TRBV2,.,.,CASTYDSSYGYTF,TGTGCCAGCACCTACGACAGTTCCTATGGCTACACCTTC
TRBJ1-2,TRBV7-9,.,TRBD1,CASSGGQGGGYTF,TGTGCCAGCAGCGGCGGACAGGGTGGTGGCTACACCTTC
TRBJ1-4,TRBV28,.,.,CASSREKLFF,TGTGCCAGCAGTCGGGAAAAACTGTTTTTT
TRBJ2-1,TRBV19,.,.,CASSARSSDEQFF,TGTGCCAGCTCAGCGCGTTCTTCGGATGAGCAGTTCTTC
TRBJ2-5,TRBV2,.,TRBD1,CASRDRGQETQYF,TGTGCCAGCAGGGACAGGGGCCAAGAGACCCAGTACTTC
TRBJ2-3,TRBV10-1,.,.,CASTPRSGDTQYF,TGCGCCAGCACCCCCCGGAGTGGGGATACGCAGTATTTT
TRBJ2-2,TRBV12-5,.,.,CASGGSPMNTGELFF,TGTGCTAGCGGAGGGTCCCCTATGAACACCGGGGAGCTGTTTTTT
TRBJ1-2,TRBV6-5,.,.,CASSSTGNYGYTF,TGTGCCAGCAGTTCGACAGGAAACTATGGCTACACCTTC
TRBJ1-2,TRBV6-2/TRBV6-3,.,TRBD1,CASSAASKTGWIVGYTF,TGTGCCAGCAGTGCCGCCTCCAAGACAGGGTGGATAGTCGGCTACACCTTC
TRBJ1-5,TRBV2,.,TRBD1,CASSEALQGAVNQPQHF,TGTGCCAGCAGTGAAGCGCTTCAGGGGGCAGTGAATCAGCCCCAGCATTTT
TRBJ2-4,TRBV5-1,.,.,CASSSTPGLAKNIQYF,TGCGCCAGCAGCTCGACCCCGGGTCTGGCCAAAAACATTCAGTACTTC
TRBJ1-2,TRBV29-1,.,.,CSVKIQGRWGYTF,TGCAGCGTTAAAATACAGGGACGATGGGGCTACACCTTC
TRBJ2-1,TRBV11-3,.,TRBD2,CASSLDSAGGTNEQFF,TGTGCCAGCAGCTTAGATTCGGCGGGAGGAACCAATGAGCAGTTCTTC
TRBJ2-5,TRBV18,.,.,CASSPGSQETQYF,TGTGCCAGCTCACCTGGCTCACAAGAGACCCAGTACTTC
TRBJ1-4,TRBV19,.,.,CASSTQDSLNEKLFF,TGTGCCAGTAGTACTCAGGACAGCCTGAATGAAAAACTGTTTTTT
TRBJ2-7,TRBV7-9,.,TRBD2,CASSSGPRGGAYEQYF,TGTGCCAGCAGCTCAGGCCCCCGGGGGGGGGCCTACGAGCAGTACTTC
TRBJ1-1,TRBV7-2,.,TRBD1,CASRPRTGGTEAFF,TGTGCCAGCCGCCCCCGGACAGGGGGCACTGAAGCTTTCTTT
TRBJ2-5,TRBV24-1,.,TRBD2,CATSDPRGGQETQYF,TGTGCCACCAGTGACCCGCGGGGGGGCCAAGAGACCCAGTACTTC
TRBJ1-3,TRBV5-6,once,.,CASSLGPPGNEGNTIYF,TGTGCCAGCAGCTTGGGTCCCCCAGGAAACGAAGGAAACACCATATATTTT
TRBJ1-5,TRBV19,.,TRBD1,CASSEGTGGKKPQHF,TGTGCCAGTAGTGAAGGGACAGGGGGTAAGAAGCCCCAGCATTTT
TRBJ2-7,TRBV7-2,once,TRBD1,CASSEQGTSYEQYF,TGTGCCAGCAGCGAACAGGGGACCTCCTACGAGCAGTACTTC
TRBJ1-5,TRBV29-1,once,TRBD1,CSVRQGSSNQPQHF,TGCAGCGTACGACAGGGGTCCAGCAATCAGCCCCAGCATTTT
TRBJ1-6,TRBV4-1,.,.,CASSQGGGAGSPLHF,TGCGCCAGCAGCCAAGGTGGGGGGGCGGGTTCACCCCTCCACTTT
TRBJ2-7,TRBV18,.,TRBD1,CASSPPGQQRDEQYF,TGTGCCAGCTCACCACCGGGACAGCAAAGGGACGAGCAGTACTTC
TRBJ1-2,TRBV6-1,.,.,CASSESWGEVGYTF,TGTGCCAGCAGTGAAAGTTGGGGGGAGGTCGGCTACACCTTC
TRBJ2-1,TRBV2,.,TRBD2,CASSRLAGGSSYNEQFF,TGTGCCAGCAGTCGACTAGCGGGGGGGTCTTCCTACAATGAGCAGTTCTTC
TRBJ1-4,TRBV7-9,.,.,CASSLAGATGNEKLFF,TGTGCCAGCAGCTTGGCGGGCGCCACGGGGAATGAAAAACTGTTTTTT
TRBJ2-3,TRBV5-1,.,.,CASSLSTQTGGHTTDTQYF,TGCGCCAGCAGCCTTTCAACTCAGACGGGGGGACACACCACAGATACGCAGTATTTT
TRBJ1-2,TRBV4-1,.,TRBD1,CASSHDDRVLYGYTF,TGCGCCAGCAGCCACGATGACAGGGTCCTCTATGGCTACACCTTC
TRBJ2-7,TRBV7-2,.,TRBD2,CASSSGGLGSYEQYF,TGTGCCAGCAGCTCGGGGGGACTCGGGTCCTACGAGCAGTACTTC
TRBJ2-3,TRBV7-3,.,.,CASSLGSTSTDTQYF,TGTGCCAGCAGCTTAGGGTCGACTAGCACAGATACGCAGTATTTT
TRBJ2-2,TRBV27,.,.,CASSVHRDTGELFF,TGTGCCAGCAGTGTCCACAGGGACACCGGGGAGCTGTTTTTT
TRBJ2-3,TRBV2,.,TRBD2,CASSRGRSTDTQYF,TGTGCCAGCAGTCGCGGGAGAAGCACAGATACGCAGTATTTT
TRBJ1-4,TRBV25-1,.,.,CASSTATNEKLFF,TGTGCCAGCAGCACTGCAACTAATGAAAAACTGTTTTTT
TRBJ2-1,TRBV5-4,.,TRBD1,CASSPGQSSSYNEQFF,TGTGCCAGCAGCCCGGGACAGTCGAGCTCCTACAATGAGCAGTTCTTC
TRBJ1-1,TRBV5-6,.,.,CASSLQGATEAFF,TGTGCCAGCAGCTTGCAAGGGGCGACTGAAGCTTTCTTT
TRBJ1-1,TRBV10-3,.,.,CAISGRGTEAFF,TGTGCCATCAGCGGGAGGGGCACTGAAGCTTTCTTT
TRBJ1-2,TRBV6-5,.,.,CASSLREDYGYTF,TGTGCCAGCAGCCTCAGGGAGGACTATGGCTACACCTTC
TRBJ1-5,TRBV6-2/TRBV6-3,.,.,CASSYSGLQPQHF,TGTGCCAGCAGTTACTCCGGACTGCAGCCCCAGCATTTT
TRBJ2-7,TRBV5-1,.,TRBD2,CASSPQLSGTSYEQYF,TGCGCCAGCAGCCCGCAACTAAGCGGGACCAGTTACGAGCAGTACTTC
TRBJ2-7,TRBV7-2,.,.,CASSSISSASYEQYF,TGTGCCAGCAGCTCTATTAGCAGCGCGTCCTACGAGCAGTACTTC
TRBJ2-1,TRBV7-2,.,.,CASSAQGYEQFF,TGTGCCAGCAGCGCTCAGGGTTATGAGCAGTTCTTC
TRBJ1-1,TRBV6-5,few,TRBD1,CASSTRQGLEAFF,TGTGCCAGCAGTACACGACAGGGCCTTGAAGCTTTCTTT
TRBJ2-2,TRBV6-5,.,TRBD1,CASRVTGYTGELFF,TGTGCCAGCAGAGTGACAGGGTACACCGGGGAGCTGTTTTTT
TRBJ2-3,TRBV3-1/TRBV3-2,.,TRBD2,CASSQAPVAGGGYTQYF,TGTGCCAGCAGCCAAGCTCCCGTAGCGGGAGGGGGTTATACGCAGTATTTT
TRBJ1-1,TRBV28,.,.,CASGPGTEAFF,TGTGCCAGCGGACCGGGGACTGAAGCTTTCTTT
TRBJ2-7,TRBV2,few,TRBD2,CASSGLAGAYEQYF,TGTGCCAGCAGTGGTCTAGCGGGAGCCTACGAGCAGTACTTC
TRBJ1-2,TRBV7-9,.,.,CASDPGLNYGYTF,TGTGCCAGCGATCCAGGGCTTAACTATGGCTACACCTTC